This TCR beta chain originates from a study of blood T cell repertoires in COVID-19 (dated by TCRdb to 2020 to 2021). Context from the whole study: The collaborator samples originated in the United States, Italy and Spain and spanned the acute and convalescent phases of COVID-19. Sample metadata almost always included a de-identified subject ID, COVID-19 status, age in years and sex. The prospective study material was composed of cDNA or gDNA derived from T cells, B-cell-depleted T cells, or PBMCs. Deeply sampled blood TCRbeta repertoires from subjects exposed to, actively infected with, or recovered from COVID-19 were included in the dataset. Samples were obtained from the ongoing ImmuneRACE study (first 160 participants) and from 1,200 or so subjects provided by 6 global collaborators. The repertoires were released in a freely available public database intended as a resource for research on the immune response to SARS-CoV-2. Where available, HLA class I and class II types were taken from metadata supplied by the sample provider and were not determined by assay-based typing.

The sample holds a few counts of this clone. Its antigen remains unidentified. Base qualities were left out, and no much larger clone turns up one base away. Collaborating institutions collected whole blood in K2EDTA tubes following their own protocols. Collaborator samples were shipped for TCRbeta analysis as frozen whole blood, isolated PBMCs, or DNA extracted from either sample type. After removal of 2 bases from V and 2 bases from J, the junction retains 7 bases not matched to a gene. Reading the germline V gene gives CDR1 SGHVS and CDR2 FNYEAQ. Including the terminal cysteine and phenylalanine, the CDR3 comprises 17 residues. Only CDR3 DNA remains: 51 bases, in frame from the first base. Broad study findings and their caveats: The amount of clinical and demographic metadata varied by source and participant and was provided uncurated.

The immunoSEQ Assay, a bias-controlled multiplex PCR, was used to amplify TCRbeta CDR3 regions from genomic DNA. The original methods were these. The number of nucleated cells in each sample was estimated from the amplification of reference gene primers within the assay. To quantify the absolute abundance of each unique TCRbeta CDR3 rearrangement, sequence reads were collapsed and filtered. For each sample, productive Simpson clonality was calculated as the square root of Simpson's diversity index over productive rearrangements. This immuneACCESS table, as held by TCRdb, lists in-frame sequences with V and J called but not all clones. Of the missing ones, under half trace to an unresolved V gene in checked studies; the others have no known cause. For V, J and clone size, that table is used; D and trimming come from the DNA. Present in this sample are 97,000 or so clones, about 91% of which were seen just once. The ten largest clones take up around 4% of the sample.

Material for sequencing was peripheral blood. The receptor chain draws on TRBV7-6 and TRBJ2-1, with 9 bases in between that match TRBD1. The TCR was taken from a man between 18 and 29 years old with acute or convalescent COVID-19. The CDR3 region: CASSLMGQGSPYNEQFF. The DNA reads TGTGCCAGCAGCTTAATGGGACAGGGTTCCCCCTACAATGAGCAGTTCTTC.